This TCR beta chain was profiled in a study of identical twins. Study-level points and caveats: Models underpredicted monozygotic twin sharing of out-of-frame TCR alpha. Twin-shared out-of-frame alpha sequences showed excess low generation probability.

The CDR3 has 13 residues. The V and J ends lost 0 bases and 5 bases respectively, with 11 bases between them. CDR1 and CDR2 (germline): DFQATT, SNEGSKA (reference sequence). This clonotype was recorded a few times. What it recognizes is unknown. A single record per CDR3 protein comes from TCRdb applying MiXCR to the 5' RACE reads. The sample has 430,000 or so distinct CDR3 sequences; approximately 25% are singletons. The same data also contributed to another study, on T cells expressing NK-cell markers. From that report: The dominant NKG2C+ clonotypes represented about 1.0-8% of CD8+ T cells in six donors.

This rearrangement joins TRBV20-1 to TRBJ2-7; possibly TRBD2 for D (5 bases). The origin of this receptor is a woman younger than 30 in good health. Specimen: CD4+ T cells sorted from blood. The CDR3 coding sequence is TGCAGTGCTAGAGATGCGGGTTGGGACGAGCAGTACTTC. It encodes CSARDAGWDEQYF.